This T cell receptor beta chain is drawn from a study of blood T cell repertoires in COVID-19. Study-level background: The United States, Italy and Spain supplied acute and convalescent COVID-19 samples. PBMCs, B-cell-depleted T cells, or T cells were the source of the cDNA or gDNA that made up the material.

As handled by the study authors: Estimates of nucleated cell counts were drawn from the amplification of reference gene primers. Profiled with immunoSEQ multiplex PCR; TCRdb holds only in-frame clones, not every one. The V and J calls and the clone size are those of that table, but D and trimming were determined from the DNA. The profile shows 440,000 or so clones, roughly 90% of them singletons. The CDR3 runs to 13 residues. The J segment lost 3 bases and the V segment lost 6 bases, leaving 4 bases of the junction unmatched. The V gene's germline CDR1 is MDHEN and CDR2 SYDVKM. Sequencing was done on a sample of peripheral blood. This clonotype was sampled from a woman aged 40 to 50 with COVID-19, enrolled during active disease. The chain combines TRBV28 with TRBJ1-1; 7 bases align to TRBD1. CDR3 loop: CASSYRGDTEAFF. As DNA, the CDR3 is TGTGCCAGCAGCTACAGGGGTGACACTGAAGCTTTCTTT.